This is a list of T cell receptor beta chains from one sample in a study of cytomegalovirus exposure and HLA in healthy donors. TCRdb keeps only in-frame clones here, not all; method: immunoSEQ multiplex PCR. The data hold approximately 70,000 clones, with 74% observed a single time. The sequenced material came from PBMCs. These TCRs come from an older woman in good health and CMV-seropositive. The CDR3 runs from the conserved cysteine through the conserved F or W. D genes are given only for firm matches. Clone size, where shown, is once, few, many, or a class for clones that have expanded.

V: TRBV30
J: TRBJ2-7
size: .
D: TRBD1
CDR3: CAWSVADRGFYEQYF
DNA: TGTGCCTGGAGTGTAGCGGACAGGGGGTTCTACGAGCAGTACTTC

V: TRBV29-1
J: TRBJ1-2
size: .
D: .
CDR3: CSVGGFYGYTF
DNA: TGCAGCGTTGGAGGATTCTATGGCTACACCTTC

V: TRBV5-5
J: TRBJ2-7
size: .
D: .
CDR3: CASSSDPLYEQYF
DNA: TGTGCCAGCAGCTCAGATCCCCTCTACGAGCAGTACTTC

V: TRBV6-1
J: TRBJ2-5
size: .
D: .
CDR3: CASSLDLEETQYF
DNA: TGTGCCAGCAGTCTCGACTTGGAAGAGACCCAGTACTTC

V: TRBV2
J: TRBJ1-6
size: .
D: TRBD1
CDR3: CASRGTGVTPLHF
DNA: TGTGCCAGCAGAGGGACAGGGGTTACACCCCTCCACTTT

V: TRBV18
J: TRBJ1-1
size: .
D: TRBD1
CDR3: CASSPGQENTEAFF
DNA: TGTGCCAGCTCACCAGGACAGGAGAACACTGAAGCTTTCTTT

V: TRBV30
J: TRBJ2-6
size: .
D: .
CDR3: CAWSTSYSGANVLTF
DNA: TGTGCCTGGAGCACAAGTTACTCTGGGGCCAACGTCCTGACTTTC

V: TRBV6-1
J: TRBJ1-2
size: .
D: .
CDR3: CASKDRLYGYTF
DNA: TGTGCCAGCAAGGACAGACTCTATGGCTACACCTTC

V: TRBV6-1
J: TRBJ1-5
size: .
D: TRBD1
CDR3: CATSTGALGNQPQHF
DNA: TGTGCCACTTCGACAGGGGCTTTAGGGAATCAGCCCCAGCATTTT

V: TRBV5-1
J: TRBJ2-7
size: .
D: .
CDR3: CASSLGTYPYEQYF
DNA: TGCGCCAGCAGCTTGGGGACTTACCCCTACGAGCAGTACTTC

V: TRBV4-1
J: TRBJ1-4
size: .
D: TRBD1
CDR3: CASSQTGVPTNEKLFF
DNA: TGCGCCAGCAGCCAGACAGGGGTTCCGACTAATGAAAAACTGTTTTTT

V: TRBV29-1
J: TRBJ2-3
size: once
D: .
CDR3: CSVTGDTQYF
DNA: TGCAGCGTCACAGGAGATACGCAGTATTTT

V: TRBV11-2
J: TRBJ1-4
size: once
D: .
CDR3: CASQRSSNEKLFF
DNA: TGTGCCAGCCAGCGTTCCTCTAATGAAAAACTGTTTTTT

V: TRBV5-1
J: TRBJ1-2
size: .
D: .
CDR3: CASSYSNLGGYGYTF
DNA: TGCGCCAGCAGCTACTCCAATCTGGGGGGCTATGGCTACACCTTC

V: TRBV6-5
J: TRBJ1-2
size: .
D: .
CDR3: CASSSVNRIGYTF
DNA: TGTGCCAGCAGTTCGGTTAACCGTATAGGCTACACCTTC

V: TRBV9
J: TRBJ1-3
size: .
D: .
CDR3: CASSVARANTIYF
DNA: TGTGCCAGCAGCGTAGCCAGGGCCAACACCATATATTTT

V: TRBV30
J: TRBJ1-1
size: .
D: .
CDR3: CAWSFAGGEAFF
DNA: TGTGCCTGGAGTTTTGCCGGAGGGGAAGCTTTCTTT

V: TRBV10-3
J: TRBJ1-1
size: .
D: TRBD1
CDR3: CAIGGDRGTEAFF
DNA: TGTGCCATCGGTGGGGACAGGGGCACTGAAGCTTTCTTT

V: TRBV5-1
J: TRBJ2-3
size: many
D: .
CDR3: CASSSKDTQYF
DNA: TGCGCCAGCAGCTCAAAAGATACGCAGTATTTT

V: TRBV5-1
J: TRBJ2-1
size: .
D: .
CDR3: CASSLAGEQFF
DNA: TGCGCCAGCAGCTTGGCAGGCGAGCAGTTCTTC

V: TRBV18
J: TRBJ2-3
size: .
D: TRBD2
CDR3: CASSPRVGGSTDTQYF
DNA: TGTGCCAGCTCACCAAGAGTCGGGGGGAGCACAGATACGCAGTATTTT

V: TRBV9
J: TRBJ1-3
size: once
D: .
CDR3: CASSVAAGAASGNTIYF
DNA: TGTGCCAGCAGCGTAGCGGCAGGGGCGGCATCTGGAAACACCATATATTTT

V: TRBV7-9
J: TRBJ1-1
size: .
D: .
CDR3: CASSLGGALFAFF
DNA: TGTGCCAGCAGCTTGGGAGGGGCTCTTTTCGCTTTCTTT

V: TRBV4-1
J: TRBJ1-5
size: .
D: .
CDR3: CASSLGHINQPQHF
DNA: TGCGCCAGCAGCCTGGGACATATTAATCAGCCCCAGCATTTT

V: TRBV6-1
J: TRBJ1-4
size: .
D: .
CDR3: CASSETGYNEKLFF
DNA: TGTGCCAGCAGTGAGACAGGATATAATGAAAAACTGTTTTTT

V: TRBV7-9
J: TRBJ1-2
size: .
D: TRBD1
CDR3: CASSPRTGYNYGYTF
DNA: TGTGCCAGCAGCCCCCGGACAGGGTATAACTATGGCTACACCTTC

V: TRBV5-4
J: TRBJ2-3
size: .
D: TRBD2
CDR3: CASSLAGRKGYTDTQYF
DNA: TGTGCCAGCAGCTTGGCCGGGAGGAAGGGGTACACAGATACGCAGTATTTT

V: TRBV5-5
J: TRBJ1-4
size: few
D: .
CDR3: CASSLGTVREKLFF
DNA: TGTGCCAGCAGCTTGGGGACAGTCCGTGAAAAACTGTTTTTT

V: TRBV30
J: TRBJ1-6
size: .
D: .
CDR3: CAWSLEGRRNSPLHF
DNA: TGTGCCTGGAGCCTCGAGGGTAGGAGAAACTCACCCCTCCACTTT

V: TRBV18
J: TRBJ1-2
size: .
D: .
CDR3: CASSPYEFNGYTF
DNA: TGTGCCAGCTCACCCTACGAGTTCAATGGCTACACCTTC

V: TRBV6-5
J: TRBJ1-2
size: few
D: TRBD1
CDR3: CASSYGGTGGGYTF
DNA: TGTGCCAGCAGTTACGGAGGGACAGGGGGCGGCTACACCTTC

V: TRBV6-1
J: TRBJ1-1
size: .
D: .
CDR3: CASSEAFTIEAFF
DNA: TGTGCCAGCAGTGAAGCTTTCACAATTGAAGCTTTCTTT

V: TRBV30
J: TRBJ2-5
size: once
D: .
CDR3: CARGSETRYF
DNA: TGTGCCCGGGGGTCGGAGACCCGGTACTTC

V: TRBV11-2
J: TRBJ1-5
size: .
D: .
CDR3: CASSLDGSQPQHF
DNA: TGTGCCAGCAGCTTAGATGGGAGTCAGCCCCAGCATTTT

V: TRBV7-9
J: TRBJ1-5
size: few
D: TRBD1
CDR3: CASSRGTGSNQPQHF
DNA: TGTGCCAGCAGCCGAGGGACAGGGAGCAATCAGCCCCAGCATTTT

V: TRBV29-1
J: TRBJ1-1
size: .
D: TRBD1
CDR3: CSVLGQGLLNTEAFF
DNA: TGCAGCGTTCTGGGACAGGGGCTCCTGAACACTGAAGCTTTCTTT

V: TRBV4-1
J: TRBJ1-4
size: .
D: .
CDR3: CASSFRVQEEKLFF
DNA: TGCGCCAGCAGCTTCAGGGTCCAGGAGGAAAAACTGTTTTTT

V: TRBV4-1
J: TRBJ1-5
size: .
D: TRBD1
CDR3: CASSQHRARGPNQPQHF
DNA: TGCGCCAGCAGCCAGCACCGTGCGAGGGGGCCAAATCAGCCCCAGCATTTT

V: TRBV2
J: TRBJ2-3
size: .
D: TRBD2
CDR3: CASTDWLAGGTRDTDTQYF
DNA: TGTGCCAGCACCGACTGGCTAGCGGGAGGAACCCGGGACACAGATACGCAGTATTTT

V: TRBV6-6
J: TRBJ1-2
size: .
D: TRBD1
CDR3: CASNQGEDGYTF
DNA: TGTGCCAGCAACCAGGGGGAGGATGGCTACACCTTC

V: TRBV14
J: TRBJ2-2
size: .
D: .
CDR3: CASSRQLGNTGELFF
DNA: TGTGCCAGCAGCCGCCAACTAGGGAACACCGGGGAGCTGTTTTTT

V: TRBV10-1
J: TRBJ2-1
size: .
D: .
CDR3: CASSPGVINEQFF
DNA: TGCGCCAGCAGCCCCGGGGTGATCAATGAGCAGTTCTTC

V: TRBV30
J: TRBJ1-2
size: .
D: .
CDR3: CAWRGRGAEGGNYGYTF
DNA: TGTGCCTGGAGGGGGAGGGGAGCAGAGGGGGGTAACTATGGCTACACCTTC

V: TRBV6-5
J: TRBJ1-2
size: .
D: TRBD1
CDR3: CASSYEGGGYGYTF
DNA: TGTGCCAGCAGTTACGAAGGGGGCGGCTATGGCTACACCTTC

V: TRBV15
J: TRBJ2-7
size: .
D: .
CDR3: CATSRDRSGSYEQYF
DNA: TGTGCCACCAGCAGAGATCGATCCGGCTCCTACGAGCAGTACTTC

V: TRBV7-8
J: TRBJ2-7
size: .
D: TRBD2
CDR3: CASSLYSGGAYEQYF
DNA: TGTGCCAGCAGCTTATATAGCGGGGGGGCCTACGAGCAGTACTTC

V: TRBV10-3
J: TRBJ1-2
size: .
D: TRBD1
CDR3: CAISESTGGIGYTF
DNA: TGTGCCATCAGTGAGTCGACAGGGGGCATCGGCTACACCTTC